The 25 T cell receptor beta chains reported below all come from one sample, sequenced in a study of response to subunit inactivated influenza vaccine. A single record per CDR3 protein comes from TCRdb applying MiXCR to the RT-PCR reads. The sample consists of roughly 460,000 distinct CDR3 sequences, 9.5% to 12% of them appearing once. The input for sequencing was PBMCs from blood, taken roughly 45 days after vaccination. The origin of the receptors is a man aged 50 to 60 who received an inactivated influenza vaccine.

V gene TRBV12-3 or TRBV12-4 combines with J gene TRBJ2-1; TRBD2 is a possible D gene (6 bases). V lost 6 bases and J lost 4, with 16 bases in between. The CDR3 contains 15 residues. In nucleotides, the CDR3 is TGTGCCAGCAGCCCGACCGGGACTCTTTACAATGAGCAGTTCTTC. Amino acid sequence: CASSPTGTLYNEQFF.

The table lists this clonotype with a few counts. V gene TRBV19 combines with J gene TRBJ2-5; 7 nucleotides match TRBD2. The length of the CDR3 is 13 residues. Losses at the gene ends were 8 bases for V and 5 bases for J; bases not matched to a gene: 8. CDR1 is LNHDA, CDR2 SQIVND, per germline (reference sequence). CDR3 nucleotide sequence: TGTGCCAGTGGAGAGCAGGGAGGGGAGACCCAGTACTTC. Translating gives CASGEQGGETQYF.

In its sample, this clonotype was seen a few times. V and J are TRBV5-1 and TRBJ2-3; TRBD1 matches at 10 bases. The germline CDR1 and CDR2 sequences are SGHRS and YFSETQ. Germline trimming cut 4 bases from V and 1 base from J; bases unmatched to any gene: 3. The length of the CDR3 is 15 residues. The DNA for the CDR3 is TGCGCCAGCAGCACCGGGACAGGGGGCACAGATACGCAGTATTTT. The encoded protein is CASSTGTGGTDTQYF.

In regard to this clonotype: This may arise from a read error, as a much more abundant clone is one base away. CDR3 DNA sequence: TGTGCCACCAGCTTTAGCGTTAGCGGGAGTGGGACAGATACGCAGTATTTT. Translating it yields CATSFSVSGSGTDTQYF. The V gene is TRBV7-2, the J gene TRBJ2-3; 9 bases are a match to TRBD2. Germline V CDR1 and CDR2: SGHTA, FQGNSA. This CDR3 comprises 17 residues.

This clonotype occurred many times. This chain links TRBV5-1 with TRBJ2-3; D may correspond to TRBD1 or TRBD2 (6 bases each). Germline CDR1 is SGHRS and CDR2 is YFSETQ. This CDR3 is built from 15 residues. V was clipped by 4 bases and J by 1 base, with 13 bases between them. CDR3 region: CASSPDGGRTDTQYF. The CDR3 DNA sequence: TGCGCCAGCAGCCCGGACGGGGGCCGCACAGATACGCAGTATTTT. Full variable domain (missing parts from reference TRBV5-1 and TRBJ2-3): KAGVTQTPRYLIKTRGQQVTLSCSPISGHRSVSWYQQTPGQGLQFLFEYFSETQRNKGNFPGRFSGRQFSNSRSEMNVSTLELGDSALYLCASSPDGGRTDTQYFGPGTRLTVL.

This chain connects TRBV5-1 to TRBJ1-2; tentatively, D is TRBD1 (5 bases). CDR3 size: 13 residues. CDR1 and CDR2 (germline): SGHRS, YFSETQ. The V and J ends lost 4 bases and 1 base respectively, with 8 bases between them. DNA of the CDR3: TGCGCCAGCAGCGGGGCCAGTAACTATGGCTACACCTTC. This sequence encodes CASSGASNYGYTF.

This clonotype was counted at least ten times. The chain is built from TRBV12-3 or TRBV12-4 and TRBJ2-1; 12 nucleotides line up with TRBD2. This CDR3 spans 15 amino acids. After removal of 6 bases from V and 7 bases from J, the junction contained 7 bases not matched to a gene. CDR3 in amino acids: CASRHLAGGPNEQFF. CDR3 DNA sequence: TGTGCCAGCAGACACCTAGCGGGGGGGCCGAATGAGCAGTTCTTC.

The rearrangement uses TRBV29-1 and TRBJ1-2; a weak D match, TRBD1 (5 bases). The CDR3 totals 11 residues. Germline assignment: CDR1 SQVTM and CDR2 ANQGSEA. The V and J ends lost 6 bases and 2 bases respectively, with 7 bases between them. The CDR3 here is CSVGVNYGYTF. CDR3 nucleotide sequence: TGCAGCGTGGGGGTAAACTATGGCTACACCTTC.

V usage is TRBV2 and J usage is TRBJ1-1; D might be TRBD1 (6 bases). Germline CDR1 is SNHLY and CDR2 is FYNNEI. The CDR3 totals 12 residues. The V gene lost 4 bases and the J gene lost 6 bases, with 9 bases spanning the gap. The CDR3 DNA reads as TGTGCCAGCAGTGTACAGGGTTCTGAAGCTTTCTTT. It yields the protein CASSVQGSEAFF.

This clonotype has more than one count but fewer than ten. V is TRBV15 and J is TRBJ1-5; unclear D gene. The germline V gene encodes CDR1 LNHNV and CDR2 YYDKDF (reference sequence). The CDR3 has 14 residues. V was pared by 3 bases and J by 0 bases, with 6 bases between. CDR3 bases: TGTGCCACCAGCAGCCGTTATAGCAATCAGCCCCAGCATTTT. It codes for CATSSRYSNQPQHF. Supplemented by reference TRBV15 and TRBJ1-5, the full variable domain reads DAMVIQNPRYQVTQFGKPVTLSCSQTLNHNVMYWYQQKSSQAPKLLFHYYDKDFNNEADTPDNFQSRRPNTSFCFLDIRSPGLGDTAMYLCATSSRYSNQPQHFGDGTRLSIL.

This clonotype was seen ten or more times. This rearrangement joins TRBV7-8 to TRBJ2-1; 7 bases match TRBD1. The CDR3 is 17 amino acids. Germline CDR1 reads SGHVS; CDR2 reads FQNEAQ. With 5 bases clipped from V and 6 bases from J, the junction kept 16 bases outside the gene matches. The CDR3 spells CASSPRQTGFKGNEQFF. Here the CDR3 DNA reads TGTGCCAGCAGCCCCCGCCAGACAGGGTTTAAGGGCAATGAGCAGTTCTTC.

The V call is TRBV29-1, the J call TRBJ2-6; D is uncertain. The CDR3 extends over 14 amino acids. Trimming shortened V by 4 bases and J by 0 bases, and 7 bases separated the two germline ends. Looked up from germline, CDR1 is SQVTM and CDR2 is ANQGSEA. CDR3 in DNA: TGCAGCGTTGTGGTGAGCTCTGGGGCCAACGTCCTGACTTTC. This gives the protein CSVVVSSGANVLTF.

The chain links TRBV20-1 to TRBJ2-5; D remains unclear. This CDR3 spans 15 amino acids. Per germline, CDR1 DFQATT and CDR2 SNEGSKA (reference sequence). V dropped 0 bases and J dropped 1 base, with 12 bases sitting between them. CDR3 protein: CSARDASSPQETQYF. The CDR3 DNA follows: TGCAGTGCTAGAGATGCTAGTTCCCCCCAAGAGACCCAGTACTTC.

The rearrangement joins TRBV4-3 to TRBJ2-1; perhaps D is TRBD1 or TRBD2 (5 bases each). Germline V gene sequence: CDR1 LGHNA, CDR2 YSLEER. The CDR3 is made up of 16 amino acids. V was cut by 4 bases and J by 5 bases, with 18 bases left in between. DNA for the CDR3: TGCGCCAGCAGCCTCAACCCCAGCCGGGGCAACAATGAGCAGTTCTTC. Encoded protein: CASSLNPSRGNNEQFF.

The chain links TRBV12-3 or TRBV12-4 to TRBJ2-1; 16 bases fit TRBD2. CDR3 length: 16 amino acids. Trimming took 4 bases from V and 8 from J; bases not matched to a gene: 5. CDR3 amino acids: CASSSSGTSGGDEQFF. The CDR3, as DNA: TGTGCCAGCAGTTCGTCCGGGACTAGCGGGGGGGATGAGCAGTTCTTC.

The chain carries TRBV12-3 or TRBV12-4 and TRBJ1-2, with TRBD1 as a possible D gene (6 bases). The ends were cut back, 4 bases at V and 5 bases at J, with 17 bases in the middle. The CDR3 loop spans 15 amino acids. This chain's CDR3 is CASSSWTVESYGYTF. The CDR3 DNA sequence: TGTGCCAGCAGTTCTTGGACAGTTGAGAGTTATGGCTACACCTTC.

As for this clonotype: This could be a read error, since a much larger clone is one nucleotide away. The rearrangement joins TRBV4-1 to TRBJ2-5; D unclear. Germline V gives CDR1 MGHRA, CDR2 YSYEKL. The CDR3 is 13 residues long. CDR3 sequence: CPSSQDRIETQYF. The CDR3 nucleotides are TGCCCCAGCAGCCAAGATAGGATTGAGACCCAGTACTTC.

The sample holds a few counts of this clonotype. The V and J genes are TRBV7-3 and TRBJ2-1, with D possibly matching TRBD2 (6 bases). CDR1 SGHTA and CDR2 FQGTGA come from the germline V gene. The CDR3 has 13 amino acids. Trimming removed 5 bases at V and 3 bases at J, with 8 bases between. CDR3 DNA sequence: TGTGCCAGCAGCCGGGACTTCTACAATGAGCAGTTCTTC. Its protein product is CASSRDFYNEQFF.

The chain has TRBV6-2 or TRBV6-3 and TRBJ2-7; D perhaps matches TRBD1 (6 bases). Germline V lookup: CDR1 MNHEY, CDR2 SVGEGT. Trimming took off 0 bases at V and 2 bases at J, with 14 bases between the two ends. This CDR3 has 16 residues. CDR3 DNA sequence: TGTGCCAGCAGTTACTCTTACGCTTCAGGGGCCTACGAGCAGTACTTC. Amino acid sequence: CASSYSYASGAYEQYF.

This clonotype occurred a few times. The gene calls are TRBV15 and TRBJ2-3, with TRBD2 matching 9 bases. The CDR3 length is 17 residues. With 0 bases clipped from V and 4 bases from J, the junction kept 8 bases outside the gene matches. Germline assignment: CDR1 LNHNV and CDR2 YYDKDF (reference sequence). CDR3 residues: CATSRDILAGTADTQYF. The CDR3 nucleotides read TGTGCCACCAGCAGAGATATTCTAGCGGGGACAGCAGATACGCAGTATTTT.

The chain combines TRBV6-2 or TRBV6-3 with TRBJ2-2; no clear D gene. The CDR3 runs 17 residues. V lost 0 bases and J 0 bases, leaving 11 bases between the germline ends. The germline V gene has CDR1 MNHEY and CDR2 SVGEGT. The CDR3 spells CASSYSTSFSNTGELFF. DNA for the CDR3: TGTGCCAGCAGTTACTCGACCAGTTTCTCGAACACCGGGGAGCTGTTTTTT.

This clonotype was recorded a few times. V and J are TRBV20-1 and TRBJ2-5; 8 positions match TRBD1. The CDR3 extends over 17 amino acids. Germline lookup yields CDR1 DFQATT and CDR2 SNEGSKA (reference sequence). V was pared by 5 bases and J by 2 bases, with 16 bases of the junction left unmatched. Written as DNA, the CDR3 is TGCAGTGCTGCAGACTGGGACAGGCGTGGGTTTCAAGAGACCCAGTACTTC. This codes for CSAADWDRRGFQETQYF.

Note on this clonotype: Since a much larger clone is just one base distant, this may be a read error. The chain is built from TRBV7-2 and TRBJ1-4; 7 bases fit TRBD1. Germline loops: CDR1 SGHTA, CDR2 FQGNSA. V trimming: 6 bases; J trimming: 6 bases; junction bases outside the gene matches: 13. The CDR3 has 16 residues. Written as DNA, the CDR3 is TGTGCCAGCAGATCCGTTCACAGGGGTAGAGATGAAAAACTGTTTTTT. The encoded protein is CASRSVHRGRDEKLFF.

The genes are TRBV7-2 and TRBJ2-7; 10 bases are a match to TRBD2. With V trimmed by 0 bases and J by 0 bases, 5 bases remained unmatched. The CDR3 runs 17 residues. CDR1 SGHTA and CDR2 FQGNSA come from the germline V gene. CDR3 sequence: CASSLALAGDSSYEQYF. CDR3 coding DNA: TGTGCCAGCAGCTTAGCTCTAGCGGGGGATAGCTCCTACGAGCAGTACTTC.

At least ten counts were recorded for this clonotype. The chain combines TRBV12-3 or TRBV12-4 with TRBJ1-4; 7 bases align to TRBD1. The CDR3 is 13 residues long. V shed 6 bases, J shed 12 bases, and the junction held 10 bases outside the gene matches. The CDR3 DNA reads as TGTGCCAGCAGAACCCACGACAGGGACGAACTGTTTTTT. It is translated as CASRTHDRDELFF.